This entry lists 30 T cell receptor beta chains sequenced from one sample in a study of blood T cell repertoires in COVID-19 (dated by TCRdb to 2018 to 2020). The library was made by the immunoSEQ multiplex PCR assay. TCRdb re-hosts the immuneACCESS table, in-frame sequences only. Its copies lack some clones; in the studies checked, an unresolved V gene accounts for under half of them, and the cause for the rest is not known. The sample table shows 250,000 to 350,000 clones, and roughly 91% are seen once. Under 2.5% of the sample is held by the ten biggest clonotypes. The sample was PBMCs or T cells enriched from blood (not recorded which). The receptors originated from a woman between 55 and 75 years old in a cohort exposed to, infected with or recovered from COVID-19 (not recorded which).

V gene TRBV5-8 combines with J gene TRBJ1-1; 7 bases fit TRBD1. The length of the CDR3 is 16 residues. CDR1 and CDR2 (germline): SGHTS, YDEGEE. The trim removed 6 bases at V and 2 bases at J, leaving 13 bases unmatched. The CDR3 reads CASNLRMTGTNTEAFF. In DNA form, the CDR3 reads TGTGCCAGCAATCTTAGGATGACAGGGACCAACACTGAAGCTTTCTTT. Variable domain in full (rest from reference TRBV5-8 and TRBJ1-1): EAGVTQSPTHLIKTRGQQATLRCSPISGHTSVYWYQQALGLGLQFLLWYDEGEERNRGNFPPRFSGRQFPNYSSELNVNALELEDSALYLCASNLRMTGTNTEAFFGQGTRLTVV.

This chain uses TRBV5-1 with TRBJ2-5; maybe TRBD2 (6 bases). Germline assignment: CDR1 SGHRS and CDR2 YFSETQ. The CDR3 loop spans 14 amino acids. Trimming took off 4 bases at V and 5 bases at J, with 15 bases between the two ends. The CDR3 coding sequence is TGCGCCAGCAGCCCAGGGACTTTACATGAGACCCAGTACTTC. Protein: CASSPGTLHETQYF.

This chain uses TRBV5-1 with TRBJ2-4, with 14 bases lining up with TRBD2. Germline assignment: CDR1 SGHRS and CDR2 YFSETQ. The CDR3 is made up of 18 amino acids. V shed 4 bases and J 3 bases; nucleotides not matched to a gene: 9. CDR3 region: CASSPTSGRALGKNIQYF. In DNA, the CDR3 is TGCGCCAGCAGCCCGACTAGCGGGAGGGCCTTAGGCAAAAACATTCAGTACTTC.

V gene TRBV28 combines with J gene TRBJ2-7; D remains ambiguous. V was cut by 2 bases and J by 2 bases, with 16 bases left in between. The CDR3 runs 16 residues. Looked up from germline, CDR1 is MDHEN and CDR2 is SYDVKM. This CDR3 reads CASSLSLEELTYEQYF. The CDR3 DNA follows: TGTGCCAGCAGTTTAAGTCTCGAAGAACTCACCTACGAGCAGTACTTC. Full variable domain (missing parts from reference TRBV28 and TRBJ2-7): DVKVTQSSRYLVKRTGEKVFLECVQDMDHENMFWYRQDPGLGLRLIYFSYDVKMKEKGDIPEGYSVSREKKERFSLILESASTNQTSMYLCASSLSLEELTYEQYFGPGTRLTVT.

The rearrangement links TRBV7-9 to TRBJ2-7; D might be TRBD1 (6 bases). The CDR3 is 14 residues long. CDR1 is SEHNR and CDR2 is FQNEAQ in the germline V gene (reference sequence). The V end lost 8 bases, the J end lost 0 bases, and 14 bases lay between the germline ends. Here the CDR3 DNA reads TGTGCCAGCGGCAAACAGGGTGGCTCCTACGAGCAGTACTTC. Translated, it gives CASGKQGGSYEQYF. The full variable domain, completed using reference TRBV7-9 and TRBJ2-7, is DTGVSQNPRHKITKRGQNVTFRCDPISEHNRLYWYRQTLGQGPEFLTYFQNEAQLEKSRLLSDRFSAERPKGSFSTLEIQRTEQGDSAMYLCASGKQGGSYEQYFGPGTRLTVT.

CDR3 sequence (DNA): TGTGCCAGCATCACTTTCGGGCAGGGTTCCAAGCGCAATCAGCCCCAGCATTTT. It translates to CASITFGQGSKRNQPQHF. V and J are TRBV28 and TRBJ1-5, with a weak D call TRBD1 (5 bases). CDR3 length: 18 amino acids. Germline assignment: CDR1 MDHEN and CDR2 SYDVKM. V dropped 7 bases and J dropped 2 bases, with 24 bases sitting between them.

This clone was seen a handful of times. The rearrangement links TRBV5-1 to TRBJ1-6, with TRBD1 as a possible D gene (5 bases). The CDR3 totals 15 residues. From germline, CDR1 is SGHRS and CDR2 YFSETQ. Between the trimmed V and J ends, which lost 6 bases and 5 bases, there was a span of 15 bases. In DNA, the CDR3 is TGCGCCAGCACCCGGGCGTCGACAGATAATTCACCCCTCCACTTT. Protein product: CASTRASTDNSPLHF.

The J gene is TRBJ2-7, the V gene TRBV6-5; weak D call: TRBD1 (6 bases). Germline CDR1 is MNHEY and CDR2 is SVGAGI. The germline V and J ends were trimmed by 7 bases and 5 bases, with 18 bases remaining between them. CDR3 length: 14 amino acids. The CDR3, as DNA: TGTGCCAGCACCCTTGGGACATTGTGGAACGAGCAGTACTTC. Protein product: CASTLGTLWNEQYF.

The chain is built from TRBV5-6 and TRBJ2-7; tentatively, D is TRBD1 (5 bases). Trimming shortened V by 4 bases and J by 5 bases, and 19 bases separated the two germline ends. CDR1 and CDR2 (germline): SGHDT, YYEEEE. This CDR3 comprises 15 residues. The CDR3 loop reads CASSPVIGVVNEQYF. For the CDR3, the DNA is TGTGCCAGCAGCCCGGTAATAGGGGTGGTCAACGAGCAGTACTTC. Full variable domain (rest looked up from reference TRBV5-6 and TRBJ2-7): DAGVTQSPTHLIKTRGQQVTLRCSPKSGHDTVSWYQQALGQGPQFIFQYYEEEERQRGNFPDRFSGHQFPNYSSELNVNALLLGDSALYLCASSPVIGVVNEQYFGPGTRLTVT.

The chain recombines TRBV2 with TRBJ1-5; the match to TRBD1 covers 10 bases. The CDR3 spans 15 residues. J was trimmed by 4 bases and V by 7 bases; bases with no gene match: 7. The germline CDR1 and CDR2 sequences are SNHLY and FYNNEI. CDR3 sequence reads: CASTRDRGLNQPQHF. In nucleotides, the CDR3 is TGTGCCAGCACCAGAGACAGGGGGCTGAATCAGCCCCAGCATTTT.

The chain employs TRBV10-2 and TRBJ1-2; D gene unclear. The CDR3 runs to 13 residues. Germline CDR1 and CDR2: WSHSY and SAAADI. Trimming cost V 7 bases and J 7 bases, with 16 bases left between them. CDR3 coding DNA: TGCGCCAGCAAGGAGGGTGGAGCCGGTGGCTACACCTTC. Its translation is CASKEGGAGGYTF.

The chain combines TRBV11-3 with TRBJ1-3, with 9 bases fitting TRBD1. This CDR3 is 17 amino acids long. J gave up 3 bases and V 3 bases, and 9 bases lay outside the gene matches. From germline, CDR1 is SGHNT and CDR2 YENEEA. CDR3 nucleotide sequence: TGTGCCAGCAGCTTTCCGAAACAGGGGGCGGGTGGAAACACCATATATTTT. It specifies CASSFPKQGAGGNTIYF.

CDR3 residues: CASSLRVGTRDGELFF. CDR3 in DNA: TGTGCCAGCAGCTTACGTGTTGGGACTAGGGACGGGGAGCTGTTTTTT. The chain uses TRBV7-3 and TRBJ2-2; 8 bases are a match to TRBD2. The germline V gene has CDR1 SGHTA and CDR2 FQGTGA. Trimming at V came to 2 bases and at J to 7 bases, leaving 9 bases not matched to a gene. This CDR3 is built from 16 residues.

V gene TRBV10-3 combines with J gene TRBJ2-3; 8 nucleotides align to TRBD2. Germline values: CDR1 ENHRY, CDR2 SYGVKD. The CDR3 has 15 residues. J was trimmed by 3 bases and V by 4 bases; bases with no gene match: 6. CDR3 in amino acids: CAISGTGGITDTQYF. The CDR3 region has the DNA TGTGCCATCAGTGGTACGGGAGGGATAACAGATACGCAGTATTTT.

CDR3 residues: CAWSGAGGGTEAFF. In DNA, the CDR3 is TGTGCCTGGAGTGGAGCTGGGGGGGGAACTGAAGCTTTCTTT. V and J are TRBV30 and TRBJ1-1; weak D call: TRBD1 (5 bases). Germline-derived CDR1 and CDR2 are GTSNPN and SVGIG (reference sequence). Trimming pared 1 base from V and 5 bases from J, leaving 14 bases between. This CDR3 has 14 amino acids.

This chain joins TRBV27 and TRBJ2-3; 9 nucleotides align to TRBD2. V dropped 6 bases and J dropped 6; count of bases not matched to a gene: 19. Germline CDR1 MNHEY, CDR2 SMNVEV (reference sequence). The CDR3 totals 18 residues. The CDR3 sequence is CASRPRRALAGVIDTQYF. CDR3 sequence (DNA): TGTGCCAGCAGACCGAGGAGGGCATTAGCGGGAGTCATCGATACGCAGTATTTT.

V and J are TRBV3-1 (or the pseudogene TRBV3-2) and TRBJ1-5, with 8 positions matching TRBD1. Losses at the gene ends were 1 base for V and 5 bases for J; bases not matched to a gene: 4. From germline, CDR1 is LGHDT and CDR2 YNNKEL (reference sequence). CDR3 length equals 15 residues. CDR3 nucleotide sequence: TGTGCCAGCAGCCAAGGGACAGGGACTTATCAGCCCCAGCATTTT. Residues: CASSQGTGTYQPQHF.

The chain recombines TRBV7-9 with TRBJ1-3; D is uncertain. The germline CDR1 and CDR2 sequences are SEHNR and FQNEAQ (reference sequence). This CDR3 is 14 amino acids long. V was trimmed by 1 base and J by 2 bases, leaving 6 bases between them. The DNA for the CDR3 is TGTGCCAGCAGCTTAGGGCTTGCTGGAAACACCATATATTTT. It translates to CASSLGLAGNTIYF.

This chain connects TRBV10-3 to TRBJ2-7, with 8 bases matching TRBD1. V shed 3 bases, J shed 2 bases, and the junction held 15 bases outside the gene matches. The CDR3 covers 18 residues. Germline lookup yields CDR1 ENHRY and CDR2 SYGVKD. CDR3 residues: CAISDRIGQGSSAYEQYF. DNA of the CDR3: TGTGCCATCAGTGACAGAATCGGACAGGGAAGTTCGGCCTACGAGCAGTACTTC.

V gene TRBV11-2 combines with J gene TRBJ2-5; 8 nucleotides agree with TRBD1. CDR1 and CDR2 (germline): SGHAT, FQNNGV. This CDR3 spans 16 amino acids. The V segment lost 3 bases and the J segment 7 bases; nucleotides outside the gene matches: 13. The CDR3, as DNA: TGTGCCAGCAGCTTCACAACGGGGACAGGTGGAGGGACCCAGTACTTC. Translated: CASSFTTGTGGGTQYF.

The rearrangement joins TRBV12-3 or TRBV12-4 to TRBJ2-2; D gene ambiguous. The CDR3 is 13 residues long. The V end was cut by 4 bases, the J end by 1 base, with 4 bases between. CDR3 coding DNA: TGTGCCAGCAGTTCCGTGAACACCGGGGAGCTGTTTTTT. Translating gives CASSSVNTGELFF.

This chain uses TRBV4-2 with TRBJ1-6; 7 positions match TRBD1. The CDR3 sequence is 16 residues long. Trimming cost V 2 bases and J 2 bases; bases outside gene matches: 3. Germline V gene data show CDR1 as LGHNA and CDR2 as YNFKEQ. The CDR3 loop reads CASSQQGETYNSPLHF. The CDR3 DNA follows: TGTGCCAGCAGCCAACAGGGGGAAACCTATAATTCACCCCTCCACTTT.

The chain employs TRBV3-1 (or the pseudogene TRBV3-2) and TRBJ2-3; 12 bases map to TRBD2. The CDR3 is made up of 15 amino acids. CDR1 LGHDT and CDR2 YNNKEL come from the germline V gene (reference sequence). The J segment lost 4 bases and the V segment lost 3 bases, leaving 2 bases of the junction unmatched. CDR3 residues: CASSQTSGRADTQYF. CDR3 coding DNA: TGTGCCAGCAGCCAGACTAGCGGGAGAGCAGATACGCAGTATTTT.

This chain links TRBV15 with TRBJ2-2; 7 bases align to TRBD1. Germline V gene data show CDR1 as LNHNV and CDR2 as YYDKDF (reference sequence). This CDR3 comprises 16 residues. The junction had 5 bases not matched to a gene; V was cut back by 0 bases and J by 4 bases. The CDR3: CATSRDQTGPTGELFF. The CDR3 DNA follows: TGTGCCACCAGCAGAGATCAGACAGGGCCCACCGGGGAGCTGTTTTTT.

This chain joins TRBV7-6 and TRBJ2-7; weak D call: TRBD1 (6 bases). The V gene's germline CDR1 is SGHVS and CDR2 FNYEAQ. Trimming shortened V by 5 bases and J by 0 bases, and 11 bases separated the two germline ends. This CDR3 comprises 14 residues. CDR3 DNA sequence: TGTGCCAGCAGCCGGACAGAGGGCTCCTACGAGCAGTACTTC. This gives the protein CASSRTEGSYEQYF.

CDR3 in DNA: TGTGCCAGCAGTACCGGGACAGGGCTTCGTCAGCCCCAGCATTTT. The encoded protein is CASSTGTGLRQPQHF. This chain links TRBV6-5 with TRBJ1-5; 9 nucleotides line up with TRBD1. The CDR3 is made up of 15 amino acids. Germline loops: CDR1 MNHEY, CDR2 SVGAGI. V was pared by 5 bases and J by 6 bases, with 8 bases of the junction left unmatched.

The chain uses TRBV28 and TRBJ1-5; 9 bases map to TRBD1. The CDR3 contains 15 residues. Unmatched junction bases numbered 10, after V lost 6 bases and J lost 7 bases. Germline lookup yields CDR1 MDHEN and CDR2 SYDVKM. CDR3 in DNA: TGTGCCAGCAGCCTGGACAGGGGCCCGGGCCAGCCCCAGCATTTT. This gives the protein CASSLDRGPGQPQHF. Variable domain in full (rest from reference TRBV28 and TRBJ1-5): DVKVTQSSRYLVKRTGEKVFLECVQDMDHENMFWYRQDPGLGLRLIYFSYDVKMKEKGDIPEGYSVSREKKERFSLILESASTNQTSMYLCASSLDRGPGQPQHFGDGTRLSIL.

The table lists this clone with a count of one. In DNA, the CDR3 is TGTGCCAGCAGCCAACTGGGGGCGAATTCACCCCTCCACTTT. Its translation is CASSQLGANSPLHF. V usage is TRBV3-1 (or the pseudogene TRBV3-2) and J usage is TRBJ1-6, with D possibly matching TRBD1 (6 bases). Deletions cut 2 bases from V and 7 bases from J, with 9 bases between. CDR3 size: 14 residues. CDR1 and CDR2 (germline): LGHDT, YNNKEL (reference sequence).

This clone was seen more than once but under ten times. This chain uses TRBV4-1 with TRBJ2-1; 7 bases are shared with TRBD1. Germline V lookup: CDR1 MGHRA, CDR2 YSYEKL. The CDR3 runs 17 residues. V shed 3 bases and J 3 bases; nucleotides not matched to a gene: 11. The CDR3 sequence: CASSHRAGGRGYNEQFF. DNA of the CDR3: TGCGCCAGCAGCCATAGAGCAGGGGGACGCGGCTACAATGAGCAGTTCTTC.

The genes are TRBV7-3 and TRBJ1-1; no clear D. The germline V and J ends were trimmed by 5 bases and 6 bases, with 13 bases remaining between them. CDR1 and CDR2 from the germline V gene are SGHTA and FQGTGA. This CDR3 is 13 amino acids long. The CDR3 loop reads CASSEVESAEAFF. The CDR3 nucleotides are TGTGCCAGCAGCGAGGTAGAATCTGCTGAAGCTTTCTTT.